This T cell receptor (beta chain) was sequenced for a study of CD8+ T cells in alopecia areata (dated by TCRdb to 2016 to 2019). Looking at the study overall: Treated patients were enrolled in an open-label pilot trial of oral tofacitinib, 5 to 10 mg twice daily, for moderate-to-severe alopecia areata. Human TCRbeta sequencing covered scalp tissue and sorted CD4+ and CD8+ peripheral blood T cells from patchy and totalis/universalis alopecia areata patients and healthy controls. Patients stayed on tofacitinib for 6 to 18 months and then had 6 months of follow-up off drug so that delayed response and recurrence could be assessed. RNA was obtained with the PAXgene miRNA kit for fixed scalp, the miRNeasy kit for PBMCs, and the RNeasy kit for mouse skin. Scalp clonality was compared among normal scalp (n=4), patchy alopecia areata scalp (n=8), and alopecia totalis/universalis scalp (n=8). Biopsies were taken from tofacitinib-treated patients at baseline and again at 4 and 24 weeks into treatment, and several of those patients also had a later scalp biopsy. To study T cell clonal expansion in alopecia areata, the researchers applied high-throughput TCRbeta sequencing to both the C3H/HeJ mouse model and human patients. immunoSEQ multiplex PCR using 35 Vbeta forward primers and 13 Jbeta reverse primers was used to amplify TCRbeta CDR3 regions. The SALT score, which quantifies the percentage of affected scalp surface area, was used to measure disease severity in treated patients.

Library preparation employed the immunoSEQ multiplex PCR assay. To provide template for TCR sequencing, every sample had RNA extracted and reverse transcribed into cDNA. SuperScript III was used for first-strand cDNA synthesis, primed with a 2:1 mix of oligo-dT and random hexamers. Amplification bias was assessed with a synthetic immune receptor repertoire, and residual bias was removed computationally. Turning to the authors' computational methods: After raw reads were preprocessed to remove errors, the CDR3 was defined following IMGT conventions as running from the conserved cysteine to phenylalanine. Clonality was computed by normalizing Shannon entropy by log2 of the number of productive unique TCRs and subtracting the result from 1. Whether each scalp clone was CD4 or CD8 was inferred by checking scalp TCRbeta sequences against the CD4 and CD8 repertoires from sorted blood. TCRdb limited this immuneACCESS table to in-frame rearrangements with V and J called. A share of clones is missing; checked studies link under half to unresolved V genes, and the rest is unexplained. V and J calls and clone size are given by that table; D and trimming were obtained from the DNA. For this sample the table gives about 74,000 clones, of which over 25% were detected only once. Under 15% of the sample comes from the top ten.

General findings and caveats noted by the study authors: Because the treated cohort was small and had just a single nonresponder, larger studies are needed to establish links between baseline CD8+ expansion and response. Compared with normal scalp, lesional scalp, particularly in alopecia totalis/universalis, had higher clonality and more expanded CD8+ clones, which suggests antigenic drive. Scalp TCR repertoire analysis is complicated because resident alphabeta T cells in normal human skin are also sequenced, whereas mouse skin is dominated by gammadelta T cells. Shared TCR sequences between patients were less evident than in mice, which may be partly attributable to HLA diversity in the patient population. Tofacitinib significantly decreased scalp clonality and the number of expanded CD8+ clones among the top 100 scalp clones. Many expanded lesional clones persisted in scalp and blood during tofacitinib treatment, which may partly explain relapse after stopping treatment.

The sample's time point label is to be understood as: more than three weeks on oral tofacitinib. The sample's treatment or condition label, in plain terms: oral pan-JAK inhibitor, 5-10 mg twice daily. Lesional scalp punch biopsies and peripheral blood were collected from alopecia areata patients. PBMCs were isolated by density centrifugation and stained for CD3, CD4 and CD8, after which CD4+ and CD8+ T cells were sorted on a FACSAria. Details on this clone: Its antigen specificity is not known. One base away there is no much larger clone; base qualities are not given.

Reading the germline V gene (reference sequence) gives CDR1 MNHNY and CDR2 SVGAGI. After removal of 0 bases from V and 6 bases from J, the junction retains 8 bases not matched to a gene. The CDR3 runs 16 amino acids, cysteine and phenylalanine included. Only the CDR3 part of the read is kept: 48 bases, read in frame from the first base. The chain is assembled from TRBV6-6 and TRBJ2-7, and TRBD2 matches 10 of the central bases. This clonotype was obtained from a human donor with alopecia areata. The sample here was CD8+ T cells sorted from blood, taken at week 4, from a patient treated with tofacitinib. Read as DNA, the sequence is TGTGCCAGCAGTTACTCGATCATTCCTAGCGGGAGCGAGCAGTACTTC. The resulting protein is CASSYSIIPSGSEQYF.